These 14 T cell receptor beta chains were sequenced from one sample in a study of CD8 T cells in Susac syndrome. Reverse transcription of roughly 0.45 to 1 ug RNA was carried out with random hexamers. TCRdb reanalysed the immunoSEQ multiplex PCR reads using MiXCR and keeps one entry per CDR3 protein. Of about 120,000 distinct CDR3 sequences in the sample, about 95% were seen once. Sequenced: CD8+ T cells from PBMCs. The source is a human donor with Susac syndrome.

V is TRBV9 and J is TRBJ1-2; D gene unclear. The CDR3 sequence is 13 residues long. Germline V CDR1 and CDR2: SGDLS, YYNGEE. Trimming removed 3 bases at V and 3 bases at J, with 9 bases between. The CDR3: CASSETRDYGYTF. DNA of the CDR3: TGTGCCAGCAGCGAGACCCGAGACTATGGCTACACCTTC.

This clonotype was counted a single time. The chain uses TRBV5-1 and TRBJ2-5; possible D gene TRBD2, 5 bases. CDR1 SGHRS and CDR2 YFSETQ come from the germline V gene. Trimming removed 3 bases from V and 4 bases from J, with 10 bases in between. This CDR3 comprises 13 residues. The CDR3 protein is CASSSTRGETQYF. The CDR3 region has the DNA TGCGCCAGCAGCTCAACTAGAGGAGAGACCCAGTACTTC.

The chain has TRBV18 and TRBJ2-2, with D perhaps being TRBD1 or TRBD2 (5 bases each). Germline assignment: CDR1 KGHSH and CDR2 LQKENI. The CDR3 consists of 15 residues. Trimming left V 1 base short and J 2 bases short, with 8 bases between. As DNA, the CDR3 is TGTGCCAGCTCACCACTAAGGGACAACACCGGGGAGCTGTTTTTT. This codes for CASSPLRDNTGELFF.

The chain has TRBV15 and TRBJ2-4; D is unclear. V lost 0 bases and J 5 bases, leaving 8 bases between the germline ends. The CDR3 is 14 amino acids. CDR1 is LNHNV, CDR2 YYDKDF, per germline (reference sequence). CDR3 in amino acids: CATSRDRAQNIQYF. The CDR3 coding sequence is TGTGCCACCAGCAGAGATCGGGCCCAAAACATTCAGTACTTC. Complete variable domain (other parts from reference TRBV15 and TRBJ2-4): DAMVIQNPRYQVTQFGKPVTLSCSQTLNHNVMYWYQQKSSQAPKLLFHYYDKDFNNEADTPDNFQSRRPNTSFCFLDIRSPGLGDTAMYLCATSRDRAQNIQYFGAGTRLSVL.

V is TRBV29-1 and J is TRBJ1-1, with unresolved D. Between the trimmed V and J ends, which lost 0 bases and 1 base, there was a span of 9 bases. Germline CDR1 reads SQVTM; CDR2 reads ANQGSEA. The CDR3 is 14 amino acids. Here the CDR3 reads CSVEEGQANTEAFF. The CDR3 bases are TGCAGCGTTGAAGAAGGGCAGGCGAACACTGAAGCTTTCTTT.

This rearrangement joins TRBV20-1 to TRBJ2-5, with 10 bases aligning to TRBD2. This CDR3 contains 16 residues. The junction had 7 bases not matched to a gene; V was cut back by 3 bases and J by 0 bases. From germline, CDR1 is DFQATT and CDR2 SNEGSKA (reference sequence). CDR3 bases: TGCAGTGCTAGTTGGGGTCTAGCGGGGGACCAAGAGACCCAGTACTTC. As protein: CSASWGLAGDQETQYF.

This CDR3 is CASSVEVPQETQYF. Here the CDR3 DNA reads TGTGCCAGCAGCGTAGAAGTACCCCAAGAGACCCAGTACTTC. This sequence joins TRBV9 and TRBJ2-5; D not certain. From germline, CDR1 is SGDLS and CDR2 YYNGEE. V dropped 0 bases and J dropped 1 base, with 7 bases sitting between them. The CDR3 consists of 14 residues.

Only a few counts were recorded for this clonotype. Here the CDR3 DNA reads TGCGCCAGCAGCCAAGATCGGGGCGGCAACTATGGCTACACCTTC. Translating gives CASSQDRGGNYGYTF. The genes are TRBV4-3 and TRBJ1-2, with D perhaps matching TRBD1 (5 bases). This CDR3 has 15 amino acids. The germline CDR1 and CDR2 sequences are LGHNA and YSLEER. V was trimmed by 0 bases and J by 2 bases, leaving 10 bases between them.

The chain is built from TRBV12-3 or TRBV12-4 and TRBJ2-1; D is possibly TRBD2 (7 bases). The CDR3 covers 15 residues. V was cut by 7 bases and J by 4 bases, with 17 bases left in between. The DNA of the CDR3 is TGTGCCAGCACCGTAGGGGGGGCGGGTTACAATGAGCAGTTCTTC. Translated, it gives CASTVGGAGYNEQFF.

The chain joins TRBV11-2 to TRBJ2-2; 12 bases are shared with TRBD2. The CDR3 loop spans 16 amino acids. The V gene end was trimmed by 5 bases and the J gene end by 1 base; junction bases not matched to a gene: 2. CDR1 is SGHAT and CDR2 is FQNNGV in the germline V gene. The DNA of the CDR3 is TGTGCCAGCAGCCCGGGACTAGCGGGGAACACCGGGGAGCTGTTTTTT. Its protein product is CASSPGLAGNTGELFF.

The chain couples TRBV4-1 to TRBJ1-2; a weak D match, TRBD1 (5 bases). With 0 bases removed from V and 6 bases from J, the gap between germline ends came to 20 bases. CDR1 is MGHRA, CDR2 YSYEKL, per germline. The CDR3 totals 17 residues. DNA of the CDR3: TGCGCCAGCAGCCAAGAGGCATCGGGGACGAGGGTAGATGGCTACACCTTC. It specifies CASSQEASGTRVDGYTF.

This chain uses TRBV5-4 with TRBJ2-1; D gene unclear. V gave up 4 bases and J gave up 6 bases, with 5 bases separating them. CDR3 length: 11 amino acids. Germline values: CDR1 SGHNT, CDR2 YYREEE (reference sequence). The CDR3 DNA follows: TGTGCCAGCAGCCGGAGCAATGAGCAGTTCTTC. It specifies CASSRSNEQFF.

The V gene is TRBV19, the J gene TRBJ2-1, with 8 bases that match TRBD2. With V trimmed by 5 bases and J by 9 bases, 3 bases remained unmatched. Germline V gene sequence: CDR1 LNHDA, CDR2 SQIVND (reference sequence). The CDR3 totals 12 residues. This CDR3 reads CASSYSGTEQFF. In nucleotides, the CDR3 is TGTGCCAGTAGTTATAGCGGGACTGAGCAGTTCTTC.

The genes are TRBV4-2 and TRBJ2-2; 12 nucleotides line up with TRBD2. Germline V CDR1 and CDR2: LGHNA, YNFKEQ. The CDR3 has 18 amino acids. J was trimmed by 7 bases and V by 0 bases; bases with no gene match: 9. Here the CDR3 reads CASSQDTLAGGQGGELFF. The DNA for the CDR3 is TGTGCCAGCAGCCAAGATACCCTAGCGGGGGGGCAGGGCGGGGAGCTGTTTTTT.